This T cell receptor (beta chain) appears in the sequencing data of a study of CD8+ T cells in alopecia areata. In the study overall: Twice a day, 5 to 10 mg of oral tofacitinib was administered to treated patients. Study findings and constraints: Scalp clonality, together with expanded CD8+ clones among the top 100, fell significantly with tofacitinib.

This CDR3 is 12 amino acids long. V was cut by 1 base and J by 9 bases, with 9 bases left in between. Germline V gene sequence: CDR1 SNHLY, CDR2 FYNNEI. The table lists this clone with many counts. The antigen is unknown. Described treatment: oral pan-JAK inhibitor, 5-10 mg twice daily. Once RNA had been extracted, it was reverse transcribed into cDNA to act as the sequencing template. Produced via immunoSEQ multiplex PCR; TCRdb's table is partial and in-frame only. The sample has 100,000 to 130,000 clones, roughly 89% seen once. Specimen: CD8+ T cells sorted from blood, collected at week 24, from a patient treated with tofacitinib. This chain links TRBV2 with TRBJ1-1; D not certain. This TCR was recovered from a human donor with alopecia areata. CDR3 nucleotide sequence: TGTGCCAGCAGTGAAGGGTACGACAAAGCTTTCTTT. This encodes CASSEGYDKAFF.